A selection of T cell receptor beta chains follows, all from one sample in a study of blood T cells in healthy people across ages. TCRdb redid the calling of the 5' RACE reads with MiXCR, one entry per CDR3 protein. The table has under 1,100,000 distinct CDR3 sequences, around 27% seen once. In addition, the sample was reused for a study of T cells of mothers and their children.

The sequenced sample consisted of blood. The receptors were gathered from a girl aged 2 to 9 in good health. CDR3s include the opening cysteine and the closing phenylalanine or tryptophan. D genes are given only for firm matches. The listing skips clone size in some rows; elsewhere it reads once, few, many or a size class.

J: TRBJ1-2
V: TRBV2
D: NA
size: NA
CDR3: CASSEYGGYTF
DNA: TGTGCCAGCAGTGAGTACGGTGGCTACACCTTC

J: TRBJ1-1
V: TRBV28
D: TRBD1
size: NA
CDR3: CASRRDRVTEAFF
DNA: TGTGCCAGCAGACGGGACAGGGTAACTGAAGCTTTCTTT

J: TRBJ2-7
V: TRBV20-1
D: NA
size: few
CDR3: CSARDHQGHPYEQYF
DNA: TGCAGTGCTAGAGATCACCAGGGGCATCCCTACGAGCAGTACTTC

J: TRBJ2-1
V: TRBV9
D: TRBD2
size: NA
CDR3: CASSNSMTSGGNEQFF
DNA: TGTGCCAGCAGCAATTCAATGACTAGCGGGGGTAATGAGCAGTTCTTC

J: TRBJ2-7
V: TRBV6-6
D: NA
size: NA
CDR3: CASSLSEVPYEQYF
DNA: TGTGCCAGCAGTTTATCCGAAGTCCCCTACGAGCAGTACTTC

J: TRBJ2-7
V: TRBV6-2/TRBV6-3
D: NA
size: few
CDR3: CASSYFISLETPYEQYF
DNA: TGTGCCAGCAGTTACTTCATCTCTTTGGAGACCCCCTACGAGCAGTACTTC

J: TRBJ1-2
V: TRBV25-1
D: TRBD1
size: few
CDR3: CASSESGQQYGYTF
DNA: TGTGCCAGCAGTGAATCGGGACAGCAATATGGCTACACCTTC

J: TRBJ2-5
V: TRBV7-9
D: NA
size: many
CDR3: CASSLTGSQETQYF
DNA: TGTGCCAGCAGTTTAACAGGGAGTCAAGAGACCCAGTACTTC

J: TRBJ1-1
V: TRBV7-2
D: TRBD1
size: NA
CDR3: CASTARGQLNTEAFF
DNA: TGTGCCAGCACCGCGCGGGGACAGTTGAACACTGAAGCTTTCTTT

J: TRBJ2-3
V: TRBV12-3/TRBV12-4
D: NA
size: NA
CDR3: CASSLGEVEDTQYF
DNA: TGTGCCAGCAGTTTAGGAGAAGTGGAGGATACGCAGTATTTT

J: TRBJ2-1
V: TRBV29-1
D: NA
size: NA
CDR3: CSVPLGRNEQFF
DNA: TGCAGCGTCCCTCTAGGGCGTAATGAGCAGTTCTTC

J: TRBJ2-7
V: TRBV3-1
D: TRBD1
size: few
CDR3: CASSQGVDREFSYEQYF
DNA: TGTGCCAGCAGCCAAGGGGTTGACAGGGAGTTTTCCTACGAGCAGTACTTC

J: TRBJ2-5
V: TRBV15
D: NA
size: few
CDR3: CATSRNRAGQETQYF
DNA: TGTGCCACCAGCAGAAATAGGGCAGGCCAAGAGACCCAGTACTTC

J: TRBJ2-3
V: TRBV28
D: TRBD1
size: few
CDR3: CASSIGGAVLGTDTQYF
DNA: TGTGCCAGCAGTATAGGGGGCGCGGTCCTTGGTACAGATACGCAGTATTTT

J: TRBJ2-1
V: TRBV7-9
D: NA
size: few
CDR3: CASSLELEEQFF
DNA: TGTGCCAGCAGCTTAGAGCTAGAGGAGCAGTTCTTC

J: TRBJ1-2
V: TRBV12-5
D: TRBD1
size: NA
CDR3: CASGPDRAYGYTF
DNA: TGTGCTAGTGGCCCAGACAGGGCCTATGGCTACACCTTC